A single sample is the source of the 17 T cell receptor beta chains below, sequenced in a study of blood T cell repertoires in COVID-19. This table comes from immunoSEQ multiplex PCR, and its TCRdb copy is limited to in-frame clones, with some not included. The table lists tens of thousands of clones, roughly 74% of them singletons. The specimen was peripheral blood. These receptors came from a man between 65 and 80 years old with COVID-19, enrolled during active disease.

This chain joins TRBV6-5 and TRBJ2-1; D uncertain. This CDR3 has 11 residues. Deletions cut 10 bases from V and 6 bases from J, with 10 bases between. Germline V CDR1 and CDR2: MNHEY, SVGAGI. The CDR3 nucleotides read TGTGCCACCGCTCCCGGCAATGAGCAGTTCTTC. Protein: CATAPGNEQFF.

The V gene is TRBV5-1, the J gene TRBJ2-3; D remains ambiguous. The CDR3 runs to 12 residues. Germline V CDR1 and CDR2: SGHRS, YFSETQ. Trimming pared 4 bases from V and 6 bases from J, leaving 9 bases between. CDR3 protein: CASSRDWDTQYF. The CDR3 DNA reads as TGCGCCAGCAGCCGAGACTGGGATACGCAGTATTTT.

The V and J genes are TRBV29-1 and TRBJ1-1; 7 bases are a match to TRBD1. V lost 6 bases to trimming and J lost 7 bases; unmatched junction nucleotides: 8. The CDR3 sequence is 12 residues long. Germline CDR1 reads SQVTM; CDR2 reads ANQGSEA. The CDR3 spells CSVMGQTYEAFF. CDR3 sequence (DNA): TGCAGCGTGATGGGACAGACTTATGAAGCTTTCTTT.

The chain employs TRBV11-2 and TRBJ1-1; D not resolved. Germline CDR1 and CDR2: SGHAT and FQNNGV. This CDR3 region has 15 residues. The ends were cut back, 5 bases at V and 1 base at J, with 14 bases in the middle. CDR3 loop: CASSPGGLRNTEAFF. Here the CDR3 DNA reads TGTGCCAGCAGCCCTGGAGGACTGAGGAACACTGAAGCTTTCTTT.

The chain joins TRBV11-1 to TRBJ2-1; no clear D gene. Per germline, CDR1 SGHAT and CDR2 FQDESV (reference sequence). The CDR3 contains 15 residues. Trimming took 4 bases from V and 6 from J, leaving 16 bases between them. CDR3 in amino acids: CASSYIFVESNEQFF. For the CDR3, the DNA is TGTGCCAGCAGCTACATCTTTGTGGAGAGCAATGAGCAGTTCTTC.

V and J are TRBV6-2 or TRBV6-3 and TRBJ1-6; the match to TRBD1 covers 8 bases. V was pared by 5 bases and J by 10 bases, with 10 bases of the junction left unmatched. Germline CDR1 is MNHEY and CDR2 is SVGEGT. The CDR3 is 15 amino acids. The CDR3 reads CASSPFRGPNSPLHF. CDR3 nucleotides: TGTGCCAGCAGTCCCTTCAGGGGGCCTAACTCACCCCTCCACTTT.

The chain employs TRBV7-9 and TRBJ2-5; 10 bases match TRBD2. J lost 2 bases, V lost 10 bases, and 16 bases had no gene match. Germline V CDR1 and CDR2: SEHNR, FQNEAQ (reference sequence). The CDR3 consists of 17 residues. The CDR3 reads CATNRAVAGGGQETQYF. The DNA of the CDR3 is TGTGCCACCAACAGGGCAGTAGCGGGGGGAGGACAAGAGACCCAGTACTTC.

Concerning this clone itself: This is likely a read error, given that the CDR3 carries no conserved phenylalanine or tryptophan at its end. The DNA is omitted, as the CDR3 cannot be located on it reliably, and the CDR3 follows TCRdb's listing. J is TRBJ1-2 and V is TRBV24-1. The CDR3 region is 9 residues in length, termini included. CDR1 is KGHDR and CDR2 is SFDVKD in the germline V gene. Here the CDR3 reads CATSDSPAK.

V is TRBV6-5 and J is TRBJ2-1; 7 bases agree with TRBD1. CDR1 MNHEY and CDR2 SVGAGI come from the germline V gene. This CDR3 spans 12 amino acids. With 7 bases clipped from V and 8 bases from J, the junction kept 5 bases outside the gene matches. This CDR3 is CASINRGHEQFF. The CDR3 nucleotides read TGTGCCAGCATCAACAGGGGCCATGAGCAGTTCTTC.

The chain employs TRBV7-9 and TRBJ1-2; D unresolved. Germline V gives CDR1 SEHNR, CDR2 FQNEAQ (reference sequence). V was shortened by 2 bases and J by 0 bases, with 7 bases between the two germline ends. This CDR3 has 14 residues. The DNA of the CDR3 is TGTGCCAGCAGCTTACAGGCGACTAACTATGGCTACACCTTC. Translation: CASSLQATNYGYTF. The whole variable domain, remainder taken from reference TRBV7-9 and TRBJ1-2, is DTGVSQNPRHKITKRGQNVTFRCDPISEHNRLYWYRQTLGQGPEFLTYFQNEAQLEKSRLLSDRFSAERPKGSFSTLEIQRTEQGDSAMYLCASSLQATNYGYTFGSGTRLTVV.

The genes are TRBV5-1 and TRBJ1-1; TRBD1 is a possible D gene (5 bases). CDR3 size: 15 residues. Germline CDR1 reads SGHRS; CDR2 reads YFSETQ. V lost 0 bases, J lost 4 bases, and 13 bases lay in between. CDR3 nucleotides: TGCGCCAGCAGCTTGGACACAGGTAGTGCCACTGAAGCTTTCTTT. Amino acid sequence: CASSLDTGSATEAFF.

The chain recombines TRBV29-1 with TRBJ2-7, with no clear D. V lost 7 bases to trimming and J lost 0 bases, with 10 bases between them. CDR3 length: 12 residues. Germline loops: CDR1 SQVTM, CDR2 ANQGSEA. The DNA of the CDR3 is TGCAGCGCAACAGAGAGCTCCTACGAGCAGTACTTC. Amino acid sequence: CSATESSYEQYF.

The chain uses TRBV7-3 and TRBJ2-2; D might be TRBD2 (5 bases). Germline V gene sequence: CDR1 SGHTA, CDR2 FQGTGA. CDR3 length equals 16 residues. Trimming removed 3 bases from V and 4 bases from J, with 15 bases in between. The CDR3 DNA sequence: TGTGCCAGCAGCTTGACCACCGCGCGGGTCACCGGGGAGCTGTTTTTT. Translation: CASSLTTARVTGELFF.

A few counts support this clone. The V and J genes are TRBV28 and TRBJ1-2; 7 bases are a match to TRBD1. The CDR3 is made up of 12 amino acids. Germline loops: CDR1 MDHEN, CDR2 SYDVKM. After removal of 6 bases from V and 6 bases from J, the junction contained 4 bases not matched to a gene. The CDR3 nucleotides read TGTGCCAGCAGCCGACAGGGTAATGGCTACACCTTC. Its protein product is CASSRQGNGYTF.

V usage is TRBV6-5 and J usage is TRBJ1-1; TRBD1 matches 7 bases. J lost 0 bases, V lost 6 bases, and 4 bases had no gene match. Germline-derived CDR1 and CDR2 are MNHEY and SVGAGI. The CDR3 runs to 14 residues. The chain's CDR3 is CASRKTGMNTEAFF. The CDR3 bases are TGTGCCAGCAGAAAGACAGGGATGAACACTGAAGCTTTCTTT.

V usage is TRBV7-3 and J usage is TRBJ1-2, with D perhaps TRBD1 (6 bases). V was pared by 8 bases and J by 5 bases, with 15 bases between. The germline V gene encodes CDR1 SGHTA and CDR2 FQGTGA. The CDR3 contains 13 residues. CDR3 in DNA: TGTGCCAGCCGAAGGGGGGGGGTTTATGGCTACACCTTC. Translated: CASRRGGVYGYTF.

V and J are TRBV7-2 and TRBJ2-7; perhaps TRBD1 as D (5 bases). The CDR3 length is 14 residues. Trimming stripped 2 bases from V and 2 bases from J, with 10 bases between. The germline V gene encodes CDR1 SGHTA and CDR2 FQGNSA. The CDR3 loop reads CASSLSLGPYEQYF. Written as DNA, the CDR3 is TGTGCCAGCAGCTTAAGTCTGGGGCCCTACGAGCAGTACTTC. The full variable domain, rest sourced from reference TRBV7-2 and TRBJ2-7, is GAGVSQSPSNKVTEKGKDVELRCDPISGHTALYWYRQSLGQGLEFLIYFQGNSAPDKSGLPSDRFSAERTGGSVSTLTIQRTQQEDSAVYLCASSLSLGPYEQYFGPGTRLTVT.